The 8 T cell receptor beta chains reported below all come from one sample, sequenced in a study of blood T cell repertoires in COVID-19. The assay was immunoSEQ multiplex PCR, and TCRdb's table has in-frame clones only and misses some. The sample includes about 260,000 clones, 75% to 90% of them seen just once. The sample consisted of peripheral blood. The receptors were gathered from a man aged 25 to 40 with active or convalescent COVID-19.

This chain uses TRBV4-2 with TRBJ2-1; 9 bases match TRBD2. Germline V gene data show CDR1 as LGHNA and CDR2 as YNFKEQ. V gave up 3 bases and J gave up 5 bases; unmatched junction bases: 5. The length of the CDR3 is 15 residues. CDR3 sequence reads: CASSHLAGVNNEQFF. Written as DNA, the CDR3 is TGTGCCAGCAGCCACTTAGCGGGGGTGAACAATGAGCAGTTCTTC.

This clone was picked up a small number of times. The V gene is TRBV1, the J gene TRBJ1-5; the D call in the table, TRBD1, was not verified against the DNA. TRBV1 constitutes a pseudogene. The CDR3 runs 14 residues. The CDR3 region has the DNA TGCACCAGCAGCCTCACAGGGGGCAATCAGCCCCAGCATTTT. This translates into CTSSLTGGNQPQHF.

J is TRBJ2-7 and V is TRBV7-2; 7 positions match TRBD2. V was clipped by 3 bases and J by 6 bases; unmatched bases: 5. The CDR3 totals 13 residues. Germline V CDR1 and CDR2: SGHTA, FQGNSA. CDR3 in DNA: TGTGCCAGCAGCTTGACTACGGGGGGCGAGCAGTACTTC. Its translation is CASSLTTGGEQYF.

The chain uses TRBV5-1 and TRBJ1-2; 9 nucleotides match TRBD1. The CDR3 length is 15 residues. The V and J ends lost 4 bases and 2 bases, in that order; junction bases with no gene match: 6. Germline V gene lookup returns CDR1 SGHRS and CDR2 YFSETQ. CDR3 DNA sequence: TGCGCCAGCAGCCCCGGACAGGGGCTCAACTATGGCTACACCTTC. This codes for CASSPGQGLNYGYTF. Full variable domain (rest looked up from reference TRBV5-1 and TRBJ1-2): KAGVTQTPRYLIKTRGQQVTLSCSPISGHRSVSWYQQTPGQGLQFLFEYFSETQRNKGNFPGRFSGRQFSNSRSEMNVSTLELGDSALYLCASSPGQGLNYGYTFGSGTRLTVV.

V is TRBV7-8 and J is TRBJ2-4; no reliable D call. V dropped 5 bases and J dropped 0 bases, with 8 bases sitting between them. Germline-derived CDR1 and CDR2 are SGHVS and FQNEAQ. The CDR3 length is 14 residues. As DNA, the CDR3 is TGTGCCAGCAGCCCCTCAGTAGCCAAAAACATTCAGTACTTC. It specifies CASSPSVAKNIQYF. Complete variable domain (other parts from reference TRBV7-8 and TRBJ2-4): GAGVSQSPRYKVAKRGQDVALRCDPISGHVSLFWYQQALGQGPEFLTYFQNEAQLDKSGLPSDRFFAERPEGSVSTLKIQRTQQEDSAVYLCASSPSVAKNIQYFGAGTRLSVL.

This sequence joins TRBV6-2 or TRBV6-3 and TRBJ2-7; 7 nucleotides align to TRBD2. CDR1 MNHEY and CDR2 SVGEGT come from the germline V gene. The CDR3 is made up of 14 amino acids. With V trimmed by 4 bases and J by 3 bases, 6 bases remained unmatched. The CDR3 reads CASSFLAEGYEQYF. The CDR3 DNA reads as TGTGCCAGCAGTTTTCTAGCGGAGGGCTACGAGCAGTACTTC.

V and J are TRBV19 and TRBJ2-5; 11 nucleotides match TRBD2. The J segment lost 2 bases and the V segment lost 7 bases, leaving 9 bases of the junction unmatched. Germline V gene sequence: CDR1 LNHDA, CDR2 SQIVND (reference sequence). The CDR3 is 16 amino acids. The CDR3 sequence is CASKGPGTSGQETQYF. In DNA form, the CDR3 reads TGTGCCAGTAAGGGCCCGGGGACTAGCGGACAAGAGACCCAGTACTTC.

This clone has only one observation. The chain has TRBV6-5 and TRBJ1-2; D not resolved. CDR1 MNHEY and CDR2 SVGAGI come from the germline V gene. V lost 0 bases and J 2 bases, leaving 13 bases between the germline ends. The CDR3 is 16 amino acids. CDR3 in amino acids: CASSYSTSRGNYGYTF. The DNA of the CDR3 is TGTGCCAGCAGTTACTCGACTTCCCGGGGAAACTATGGCTACACCTTC.